Shown below are 16 T cell receptor beta chains from a single sample sequenced in a study of beta chain features in type 1 diabetes. Study-wide findings and caveats: Shortening of TCRB CDR3s, moderate but significant, appeared in all four CD4+ subsets of Type 1 diabetes patients.

The entirety of the isolated RNA underwent reverse transcription, so expressed TCRB transcripts were sequenced. TCRdb keeps only in-frame clones here, not all; method: immunoSEQ multiplex PCR. This sample carries 350,000 to 450,000 clones, 10% to 15% of them seen once, and the ten largest clones take around 0.01%. No antigens are known for them. Sequencing was performed on naive CD4+ T cells from blood. The receptors derive from a young woman with type 1 diabetes.

On this clone itself: This CDR3 is also generated by other DNA sequences in the sample. The gene calls are TRBV4-3 and TRBJ2-1, with D unresolved. CDR3 length: 13 amino acids. Germline V gene lookup returns CDR1 LGHNA and CDR2 YSLEER. V gave up 4 bases and J gave up 8 bases, with 12 bases separating them. This chain's CDR3 is CASSPRVRDEQFF. CDR3 sequence (DNA): TGCGCCAGCAGCCCCCGGGTCCGCGATGAGCAGTTCTTC.

The J gene is TRBJ2-3, the V gene TRBV18, with TRBD1 matching 9 bases. The V gene's germline CDR1 is KGHSH and CDR2 LQKENI. The CDR3 has 16 amino acids. The V gene end was trimmed by 0 bases and the J gene end by 7 bases; junction bases not matched to a gene: 8. The CDR3 nucleotides read TGTGCCAGCTCACCACCCGGGACAGGGTCGAGGAATACGCAGTATTTT. Its translation is CASSPPGTGSRNTQYF.

This clone was counted between two and nine times. This chain uses TRBV4-1 with TRBJ2-1; weak D call: TRBD2 (6 bases). Trimming stripped 1 base from V and 8 bases from J, with 15 bases between. The length of the CDR3 is 15 residues. Germline V gene lookup returns CDR1 MGHRA and CDR2 YSYEKL. This CDR3 is CASSQVPSARDEQFF. The CDR3 coding sequence is TGCGCCAGCAGCCAAGTGCCTAGCGCCCGGGATGAGCAGTTCTTC.

The J gene is TRBJ2-3, the V gene TRBV4-1; a weak D match, TRBD2 (5 bases). V lost 2 bases and J lost 1, with 13 bases in between. Germline-derived CDR1 and CDR2 are MGHRA and YSYEKL. The CDR3 is made up of 16 amino acids. CDR3 sequence (DNA): TGCGCCAGCAGCCAAACGACCCCGAGGGGCACAGATACGCAGTATTTT. This gives the protein CASSQTTPRGTDTQYF.

This clone was observed a handful of times. V gene TRBV27 combines with J gene TRBJ2-1; 8 bases agree with TRBD1. Germline V gene sequence: CDR1 MNHEY, CDR2 SMNVEV (reference sequence). There are 14 residues in the CDR3. Losses at the gene ends were 2 bases for V and 5 bases for J; bases not matched to a gene: 2. The CDR3 DNA reads TGTGCCAGCAGTTTACAGGGGGCGCACAATGAGCAGTTCTTC. Translation: CASSLQGAHNEQFF.

The V gene is TRBV30, the J gene TRBJ1-1; 8 bases match TRBD1. There are 12 residues in the CDR3. The junction had 3 bases not matched to a gene; V was cut back by 2 bases and J by 7 bases. CDR1 and CDR2 (germline): GTSNPN, SVGIG (reference sequence). The CDR3 sequence: CAWSQQGVEAFF. CDR3 coding DNA: TGTGCCTGGAGTCAACAGGGGGTTGAAGCTTTCTTT.

V is TRBV5-1 and J is TRBJ2-1; 7 bases agree with TRBD1. V gave up 3 bases and J gave up 9 bases; unmatched junction bases: 9. The length of the CDR3 is 14 residues. Germline CDR1 and CDR2: SGHRS and YFSETQ. DNA for the CDR3: TGCGCCAGCAGCTCGGACAGGTCGGAGGCTGAGCAGTTCTTC. Protein product: CASSSDRSEAEQFF.

CDR3 amino acids: CASSLARSTDTQYF. In nucleotides, the CDR3 is TGTGCCAGCAGTTTGGCCCGCAGCACAGATACGCAGTATTTT. The chain recombines TRBV6-5 with TRBJ2-3; D call uncertain. This CDR3 has 14 residues. Germline loops: CDR1 MNHEY, CDR2 SVGAGI. V lost 4 bases, J lost 0 bases, and 8 bases lay in between.

The CDR3 region has the DNA TGCGCCACCCTCCAAAATCCCAGCGGGGGGAACACCGGGGAGCTGTTTTTT. It codes for CATLQNPSGGNTGELFF. The V call is TRBV23-1, the J call TRBJ2-2, with TRBD2 matching over 8 bases. TRBV23-1 is filed as an ORF, its function uncertain. V lost 10 bases to trimming and J lost 1 base; unmatched junction nucleotides: 14. The CDR3 extends over 17 amino acids.

The chain employs TRBV5-1 and TRBJ1-4; D is unclear. CDR3 size: 14 residues. V was shortened by 3 bases and J by 10 bases, with 16 bases between the two germline ends. CDR1 is SGHRS, CDR2 YFSETQ, per germline. CDR3 DNA: TGCGCCAGCAGCTCCGACCGGGAGGATGGAAAACTGTTTTTT. This sequence encodes CASSSDREDGKLFF.

The rearrangement links TRBV28 to TRBJ2-7; possibly TRBD1 for D (7 bases). In germline, CDR1 is MDHEN, CDR2 SYDVKM. CDR3 length equals 16 residues. The V end was cut by 6 bases, the J end by 1 base, with 19 bases between. The CDR3 DNA is TGTGCCAGCAGCCCCCCACAGGGGACTGTGTCCTACGAGCAGTACTTC. It specifies CASSPPQGTVSYEQYF. Together with reference TRBV28 and TRBJ2-7, the CDR3 gives the full variable domain: DVKVTQSSRYLVKRTGEKVFLECVQDMDHENMFWYRQDPGLGLRLIYFSYDVKMKEKGDIPEGYSVSREKKERFSLILESASTNQTSMYLCASSPPQGTVSYEQYFGPGTRLTVT.

This clone was counted a few times. The chain recombines TRBV28 with TRBJ1-1; the D is unclear. The CDR3 length is 12 residues. Trimming pared 7 bases from V and 0 bases from J, leaving 6 bases between. Per the germline V gene, CDR1 is MDHEN and CDR2 is SYDVKM. The CDR3 region is CASIGVNTEAFF. The CDR3 DNA follows: TGTGCCAGCATCGGGGTGAACACTGAAGCTTTCTTT.

This clone was observed a few times. The chain carries TRBV4-3 and TRBJ1-5; tentatively, D is TRBD1 (5 bases). Per the germline V gene, CDR1 is LGHNA and CDR2 is YSLEER. Trimming removed 4 bases at V and 3 bases at J, with 13 bases between. CDR3 size: 15 residues. The CDR3 region has the DNA TGCGCCAGCAGCCCAGGATGGGGGGACAATCAGCCCCAGCATTTT. Translated, it gives CASSPGWGDNQPQHF.

This clone was found a few times. The chain combines TRBV14 with TRBJ2-5; 7 bases are a match to TRBD1. The CDR3 spans 16 residues. J was trimmed by 4 bases and V by 1 base; bases with no gene match: 9. Germline loops: CDR1 SGHDN, CDR2 FVKESK. CDR3 loop: CASSQGATGSGETQYF. The CDR3 coding sequence is TGTGCCAGCAGCCAAGGGGCGACAGGGTCGGGAGAGACCCAGTACTTC.

This clone was seen only a few times. The DNA for the CDR3 is TGTGCCAGCAGCGTAGCTCTCGGGGTGCATGAGCAGTTCTTC. It codes for CASSVALGVHEQFF. The V and J genes are TRBV9 and TRBJ2-1; possibly TRBD2 for D (5 bases). In germline, CDR1 is SGDLS, CDR2 YYNGEE. This CDR3 is 14 amino acids long. The germline V and J ends were trimmed by 0 bases and 8 bases, with 12 bases remaining between them.

This clone was seen only a few times. The chain carries TRBV7-2 and TRBJ1-5; no reliable D call. Germline CDR1 and CDR2: SGHTA and FQGNSA. This CDR3 is built from 15 residues. V shed 2 bases and J shed 1 base, with 9 bases lying between them. The CDR3 DNA sequence: TGTGCCAGCAGCTTATGGTACGGGAGCAATCAGCCCCAGCATTTT. Translation gives CASSLWYGSNQPQHF. Looking up the rest from reference TRBV7-2 and TRBJ1-5 gives the full variable domain: GAGVSQSPSNKVTEKGKDVELRCDPISGHTALYWYRQSLGQGLEFLIYFQGNSAPDKSGLPSDRFSAERTGGSVSTLTIQRTQQEDSAVYLCASSLWYGSNQPQHFGDGTRLSIL.